The source of this T cell receptor (beta chain) is a study of blood T cell repertoires in COVID-19. For the study at large: Researchers got acute and convalescent COVID-19 samples from the United States, Italy and Spain. The analysed material was cDNA or gDNA that came from T cells, B-cell-depleted T cells, or PBMCs.

V dropped 2 bases and J dropped 8 bases, with 13 bases sitting between them. Per the germline V gene, CDR1 is MGHRA and CDR2 is YSYEKL. The CDR3 has 15 residues. As processed by the authors: Amplifying reference gene primers gave estimates of nucleated cell counts. Clones were sequenced by immunoSEQ multiplex PCR, and TCRdb holds only the in-frame ones, with some missing. V and J calls and clone size are as listed in that table; D and trimming were resolved from the DNA. The repertoire holds about 100,000 clones, with roughly 92% as singletons. V is TRBV4-1 and J is TRBJ1-6, with unresolved D. This TCR was sampled from a man between 65 and 85 years old with acute or convalescent COVID-19. Sequenced: peripheral blood. The CDR3 spells CASSQSHSGYSPLHF. The CDR3 region has the DNA TGCGCCAGCAGCCAATCTCACAGCGGTTATTCACCCCTCCACTTT.